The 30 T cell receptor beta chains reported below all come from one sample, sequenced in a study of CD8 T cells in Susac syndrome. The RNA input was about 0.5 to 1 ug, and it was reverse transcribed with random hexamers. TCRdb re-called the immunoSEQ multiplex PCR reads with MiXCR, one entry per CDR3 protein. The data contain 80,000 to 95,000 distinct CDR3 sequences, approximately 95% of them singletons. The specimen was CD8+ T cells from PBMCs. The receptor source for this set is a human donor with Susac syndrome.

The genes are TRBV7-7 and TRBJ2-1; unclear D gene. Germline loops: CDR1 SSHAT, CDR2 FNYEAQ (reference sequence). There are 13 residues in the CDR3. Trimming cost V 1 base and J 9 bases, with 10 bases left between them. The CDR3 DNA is TGTGCCAGCAGCTTAGGAGAGGACGGTGAGCAGTTCTTC. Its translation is CASSLGEDGEQFF.

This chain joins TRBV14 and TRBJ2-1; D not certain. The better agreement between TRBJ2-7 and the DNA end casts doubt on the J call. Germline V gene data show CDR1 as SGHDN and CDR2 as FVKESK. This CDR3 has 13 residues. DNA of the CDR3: TGTGCCAGCAGCCCCGTCCCGGAGAAGGAGCAGTACTTC. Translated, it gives CASSPVPEKEQYF.

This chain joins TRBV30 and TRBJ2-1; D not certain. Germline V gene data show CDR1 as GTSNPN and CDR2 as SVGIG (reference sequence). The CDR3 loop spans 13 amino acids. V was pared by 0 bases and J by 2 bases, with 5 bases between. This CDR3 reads CAWSVGPYNEQFF. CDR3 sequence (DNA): TGTGCCTGGAGTGTTGGCCCCTACAATGAGCAGTTCTTC.

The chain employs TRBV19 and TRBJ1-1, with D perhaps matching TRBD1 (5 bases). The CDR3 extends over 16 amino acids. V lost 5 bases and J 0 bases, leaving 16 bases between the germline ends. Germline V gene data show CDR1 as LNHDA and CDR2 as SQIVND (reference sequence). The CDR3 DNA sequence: TGTGCCAGTAGTTCCCGGGACGGGCGCATGAACACTGAAGCTTTCTTT. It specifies CASSSRDGRMNTEAFF.

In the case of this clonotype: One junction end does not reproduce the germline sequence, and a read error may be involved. This chain's CDR3 is CSGDVEPFF. The CDR3 nucleotides read TGCAGCGGAGATGTAGAGCCGTTCTTC. The V and J genes are TRBV29-1 and TRBJ2-1; D is uncertain. The CDR3 has 9 amino acids. The germline CDR1 and CDR2 sequences are SQVTM and ANQGSEA.

The CDR3 protein is CASSPWGSGTDTQYF. The CDR3 nucleotides read TGTGCCAGCAGCCCTTGGGGATCCGGCACAGATACGCAGTATTTT. The V call is TRBV11-2, the J call TRBJ2-3; D is ambiguous. The V end was cut by 5 bases, the J end by 1 base, with 13 bases between. CDR3 length equals 15 residues. Germline CDR1 and CDR2: SGHAT and FQNNGV.

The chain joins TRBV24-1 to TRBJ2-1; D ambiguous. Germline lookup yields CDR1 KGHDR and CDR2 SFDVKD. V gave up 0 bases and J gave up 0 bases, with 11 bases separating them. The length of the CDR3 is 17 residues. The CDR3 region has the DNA TGTGCCACCAGTGATTTGCAGTCCGGACGCTCCTACAATGAGCAGTTCTTC. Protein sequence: CATSDLQSGRSYNEQFF.

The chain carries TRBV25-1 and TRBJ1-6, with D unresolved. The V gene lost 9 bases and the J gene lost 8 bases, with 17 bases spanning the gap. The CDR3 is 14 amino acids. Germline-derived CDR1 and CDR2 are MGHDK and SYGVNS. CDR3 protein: CASLGVGSHSPLHF. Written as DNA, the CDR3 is TGTGCCAGTTTGGGCGTAGGGTCCCATTCACCCCTCCACTTT.

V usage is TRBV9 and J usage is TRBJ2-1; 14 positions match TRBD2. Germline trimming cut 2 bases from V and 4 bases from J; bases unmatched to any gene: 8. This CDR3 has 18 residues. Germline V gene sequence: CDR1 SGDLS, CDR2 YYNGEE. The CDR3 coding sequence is TGTGCCAGCAGCGTCGATGGGACTAGCGGGAGTGAGTACAATGAGCAGTTCTTC. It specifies CASSVDGTSGSEYNEQFF.

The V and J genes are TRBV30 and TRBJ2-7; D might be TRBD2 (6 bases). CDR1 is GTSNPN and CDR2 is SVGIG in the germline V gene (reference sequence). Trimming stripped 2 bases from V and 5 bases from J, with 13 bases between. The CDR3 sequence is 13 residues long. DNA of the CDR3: TGTGCCTGGAGTACTACTAGCTACAACGAGCAGTACTTC. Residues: CAWSTTSYNEQYF.

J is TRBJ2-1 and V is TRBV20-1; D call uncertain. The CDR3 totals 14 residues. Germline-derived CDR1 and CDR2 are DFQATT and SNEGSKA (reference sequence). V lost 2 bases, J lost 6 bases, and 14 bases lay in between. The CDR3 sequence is CSARPPVDPNEQFF. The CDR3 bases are TGCAGTGCTAGACCACCTGTTGACCCCAATGAGCAGTTCTTC.

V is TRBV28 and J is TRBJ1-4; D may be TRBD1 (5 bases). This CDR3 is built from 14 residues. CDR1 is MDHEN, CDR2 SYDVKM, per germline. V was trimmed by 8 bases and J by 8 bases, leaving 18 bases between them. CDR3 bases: TGTGCCAGCGTCGGGACCGCGACGGGGGAAAAACTGTTTTTT. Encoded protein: CASVGTATGEKLFF.

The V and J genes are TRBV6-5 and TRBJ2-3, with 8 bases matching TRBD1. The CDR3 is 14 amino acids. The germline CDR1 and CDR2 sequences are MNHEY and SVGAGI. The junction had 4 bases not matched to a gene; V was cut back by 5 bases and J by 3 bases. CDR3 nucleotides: TGTGCCAGCAGTCGGACAGGGACGACAGATACGCAGTATTTT. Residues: CASSRTGTTDTQYF.

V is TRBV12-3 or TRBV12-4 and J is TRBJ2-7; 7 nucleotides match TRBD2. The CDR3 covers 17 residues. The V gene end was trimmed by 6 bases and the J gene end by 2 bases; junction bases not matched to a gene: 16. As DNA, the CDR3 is TGTGCCAGCAGCTCCCTAATAAGGGGAGGGAGGACCTACGAGCAGTACTTC. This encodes CASSSLIRGGRTYEQYF.

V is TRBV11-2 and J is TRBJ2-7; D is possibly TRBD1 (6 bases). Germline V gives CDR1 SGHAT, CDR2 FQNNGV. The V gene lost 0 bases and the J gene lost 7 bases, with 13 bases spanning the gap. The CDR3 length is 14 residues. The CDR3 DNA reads TGTGCCAGCAGCTTAGATCGGACAGTCCTAGAGCAGTACTTC. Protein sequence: CASSLDRTVLEQYF.

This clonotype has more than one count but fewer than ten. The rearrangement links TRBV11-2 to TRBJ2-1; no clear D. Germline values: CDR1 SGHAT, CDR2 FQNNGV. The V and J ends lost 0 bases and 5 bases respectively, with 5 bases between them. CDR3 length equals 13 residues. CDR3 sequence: CASSLERHNEQFF. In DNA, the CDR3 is TGTGCCAGCAGCTTAGAGAGGCACAATGAGCAGTTCTTC.

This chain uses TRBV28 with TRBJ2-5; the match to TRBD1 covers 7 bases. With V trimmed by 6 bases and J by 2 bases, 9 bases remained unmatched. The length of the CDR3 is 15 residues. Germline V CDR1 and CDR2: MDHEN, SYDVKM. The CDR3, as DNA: TGTGCCAGCAGACTCCGGGACAGCACGCAAGAGACCCAGTACTTC. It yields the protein CASRLRDSTQETQYF.

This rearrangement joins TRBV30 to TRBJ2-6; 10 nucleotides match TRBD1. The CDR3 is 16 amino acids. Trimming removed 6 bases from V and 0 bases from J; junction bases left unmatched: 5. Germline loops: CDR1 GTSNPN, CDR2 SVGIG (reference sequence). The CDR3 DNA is TGTGCCTGCATCGGGACAGGGGCCTCTGGGGCCAACGTCCTGACTTTC. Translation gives CACIGTGASGANVLTF.

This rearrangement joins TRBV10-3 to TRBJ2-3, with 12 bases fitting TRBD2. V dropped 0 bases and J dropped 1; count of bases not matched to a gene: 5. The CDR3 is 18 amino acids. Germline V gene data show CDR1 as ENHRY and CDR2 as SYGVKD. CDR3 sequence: CAISESQGTSGRTDTQYF. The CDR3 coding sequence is TGTGCCATCAGTGAGTCTCAAGGGACTAGCGGGCGCACAGATACGCAGTATTTT.

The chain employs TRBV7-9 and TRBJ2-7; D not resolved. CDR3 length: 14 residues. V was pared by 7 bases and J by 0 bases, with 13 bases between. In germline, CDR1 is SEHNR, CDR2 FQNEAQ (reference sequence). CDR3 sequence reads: CASTYSGPSYEQYF. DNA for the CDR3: TGTGCCAGCACCTATAGTGGTCCCTCCTACGAGCAGTACTTC.

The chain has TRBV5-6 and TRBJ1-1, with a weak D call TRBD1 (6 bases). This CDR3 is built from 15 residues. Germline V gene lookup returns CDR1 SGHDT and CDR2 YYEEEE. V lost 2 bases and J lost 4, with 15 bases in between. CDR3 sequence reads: CASSLWQGRATEAFF. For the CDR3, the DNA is TGTGCCAGCAGCTTATGGCAGGGGCGGGCCACTGAAGCTTTCTTT.

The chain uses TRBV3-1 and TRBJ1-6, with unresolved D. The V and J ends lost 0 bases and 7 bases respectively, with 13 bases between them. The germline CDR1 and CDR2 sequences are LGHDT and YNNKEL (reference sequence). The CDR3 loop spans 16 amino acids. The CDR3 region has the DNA TGTGCCAGCAGCCAAGAATGGTCAACAGTAAATTCACCCCTCCACTTT. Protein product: CASSQEWSTVNSPLHF.

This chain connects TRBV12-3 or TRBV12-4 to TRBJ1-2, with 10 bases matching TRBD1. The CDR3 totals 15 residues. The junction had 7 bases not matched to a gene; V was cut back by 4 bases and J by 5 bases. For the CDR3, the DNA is TGTGCCAGCAGTTCCGCCATGGGACAGGGGTATGGCTACACCTTC. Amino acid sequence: CASSSAMGQGYGYTF.

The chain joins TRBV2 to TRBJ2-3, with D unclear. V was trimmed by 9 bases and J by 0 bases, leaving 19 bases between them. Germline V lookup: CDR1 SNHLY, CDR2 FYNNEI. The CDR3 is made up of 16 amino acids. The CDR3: CASVTPQLGSTDTQYF. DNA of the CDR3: TGTGCCAGTGTAACCCCCCAGCTGGGTAGCACAGATACGCAGTATTTT.

The CDR3 loop is CAISESGAGAQETQYF. The CDR3 DNA is TGTGCCATCAGTGAGTCGGGGGCGGGTGCCCAAGAGACCCAGTACTTC. The rearrangement links TRBV10-3 to TRBJ2-5, with D possibly being TRBD1 (6 bases). CDR1 and CDR2 (germline): ENHRY, SYGVKD. Trimming shortened V by 0 bases and J by 1 base, and 12 bases separated the two germline ends. This CDR3 has 16 amino acids.

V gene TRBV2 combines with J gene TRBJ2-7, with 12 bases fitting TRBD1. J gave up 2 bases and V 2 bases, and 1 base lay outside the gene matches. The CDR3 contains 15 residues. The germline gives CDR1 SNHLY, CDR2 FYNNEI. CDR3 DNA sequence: TGTGCCAGCAGTGAAAGGGACAGGGGGCCCTACGAGCAGTACTTC. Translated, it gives CASSERDRGPYEQYF.

The CDR3 bases are TGTGCCAGCAAGGCCATTTCGAACACCGGGGAGCTGTTTTTT. Translated, it gives CASKAISNTGELFF. The rearrangement links TRBV28 to TRBJ2-2; D gene ambiguous. The CDR3 runs 14 residues. From germline, CDR1 is MDHEN and CDR2 SYDVKM. Trimming left V 7 bases short and J 0 bases short, with 9 bases between.

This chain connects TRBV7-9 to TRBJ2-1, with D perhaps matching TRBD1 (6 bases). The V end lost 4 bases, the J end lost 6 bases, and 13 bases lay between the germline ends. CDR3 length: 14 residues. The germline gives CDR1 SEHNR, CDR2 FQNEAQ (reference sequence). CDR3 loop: CASSSTGISNEQFF. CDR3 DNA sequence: TGTGCCAGCAGCTCAACAGGGATTTCCAATGAGCAGTTCTTC.

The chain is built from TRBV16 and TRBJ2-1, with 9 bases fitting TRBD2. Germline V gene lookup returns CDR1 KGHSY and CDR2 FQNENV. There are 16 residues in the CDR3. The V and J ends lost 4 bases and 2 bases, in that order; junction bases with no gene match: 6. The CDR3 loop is CASSLGLAFTYNEQFF. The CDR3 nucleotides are TGTGCCAGCAGCCTGGGACTAGCATTCACCTACAATGAGCAGTTCTTC.

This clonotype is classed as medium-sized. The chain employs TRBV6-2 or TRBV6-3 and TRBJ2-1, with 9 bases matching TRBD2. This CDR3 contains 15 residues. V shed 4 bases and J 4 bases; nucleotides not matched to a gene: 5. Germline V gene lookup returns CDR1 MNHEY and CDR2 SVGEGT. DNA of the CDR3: TGTGCCAGCAGTTCGGAGACTAGCGGATACAATGAGCAGTTCTTC. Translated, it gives CASSSETSGYNEQFF.